A single sample gave rise to the 26 T cell receptor beta chains below, sequenced in a study of shared clonotypes between healthy human individuals. Data came from immunoSEQ multiplex PCR; TCRdb stores just in-frame clones and leaves some out. The table has about 2.4 million clones, around nine tenths seen once. Sequencing was performed on naive CD4+ T cells sorted from blood. The subset denotes: CD45RA+ positively selected. These receptors were collected from a man between 18 and 29 years old in good health.

The genes are TRBV25-1 and TRBJ1-2, with no clear D. The CDR3 runs 14 residues. V lost 2 bases and J 2 bases, leaving 9 bases between the germline ends. Germline CDR1 and CDR2: MGHDK and SYGVNS. CDR3 coding DNA: TGTGCCAGCAGTGAAGGTCCCAGGAACTATGGCTACACCTTC. Translated, it gives CASSEGPRNYGYTF.

As for this clone: Within the sample, other DNA sequences also encode this same CDR3. The gene calls are TRBV18 and TRBJ2-7; D unclear. The germline CDR1 and CDR2 sequences are KGHSH and LQKENI. The CDR3 totals 13 residues. V was trimmed by 6 bases and J by 3 bases, leaving 12 bases between them. The CDR3 region is CASSRTDNYEQYF. The DNA of the CDR3 is TGTGCCAGCTCCCGGACCGACAACTACGAGCAGTACTTC.

The rearrangement joins TRBV7-3 to TRBJ2-2; 7 bases agree with TRBD2. This CDR3 has 14 amino acids. From germline, CDR1 is SGHTA and CDR2 FQGTGA. Losses at the gene ends were 5 bases for V and 4 bases for J; bases not matched to a gene: 4. CDR3 residues: CASSPLASTGELFF. DNA for the CDR3: TGTGCCAGCAGCCCACTAGCGAGCACCGGGGAGCTGTTTTTT. Full variable domain (missing parts from reference TRBV7-3 and TRBJ2-2): GAGVSQTPSNKVTEKGKYVELRCDPISGHTALYWYRQSLGQGPEFLIYFQGTGAADDSGLPNDRFFAVRPEGSVSTLKIQRTERGDSAVYLCASSPLASTGELFFGEGSRLTVL.

J is TRBJ2-1 and V is TRBV18, with D perhaps TRBD2 (5 bases). Between the trimmed V and J ends, which lost 5 bases and 12 bases, there was a span of 11 bases. The germline CDR1 and CDR2 sequences are KGHSH and LQKENI. This CDR3 region has 11 residues. Here the CDR3 DNA reads TGTGCCAGCTCAGCGGACTTAGGGCAGTTCTTC. Protein sequence: CASSADLGQFF.

The chain combines TRBV7-2 with TRBJ1-2; D is uncertain. V dropped 5 bases and J dropped 2 bases, with 15 bases sitting between them. Per the germline V gene, CDR1 is SGHTA and CDR2 is FQGNSA. The CDR3 covers 15 residues. In nucleotides, the CDR3 is TGTGCCAGCAGCCACGGAAGAAATAGCAACTATGGCTACACCTTC. Its protein is CASSHGRNSNYGYTF. Full variable domain (outside the CDR3, taken from reference TRBV7-2 and TRBJ1-2): GAGVSQSPSNKVTEKGKDVELRCDPISGHTALYWYRQSLGQGLEFLIYFQGNSAPDKSGLPSDRFSAERTGGSVSTLTIQRTQQEDSAVYLCASSHGRNSNYGYTFGSGTRLTVV.

This chain links TRBV12-5 with TRBJ2-1; 10 positions match TRBD2. This CDR3 is built from 15 residues. The V and J ends lost 7 bases and 6 bases, in that order; junction bases with no gene match: 9. The V gene's germline CDR1 is LGHNT and CDR2 FRNRAP. The CDR3 DNA is TGTGCTAGTGTAGCCGGGACTAGCGAAATCAATGAGCAGTTCTTC. Protein sequence: CASVAGTSEINEQFF.

The chain uses TRBV10-2 and TRBJ2-3, with TRBD1 identical over 7 bases. This CDR3 contains 16 residues. Germline V gene lookup returns CDR1 WSHSY and CDR2 SAAADI. Trimming at V came to 4 bases and at J to 3 bases, leaving 10 bases not matched to a gene. CDR3 loop: CASSGDRKDLTDTQYF. As DNA, the CDR3 is TGCGCCAGCAGTGGGGACAGAAAAGACCTAACAGATACGCAGTATTTT.

About this clone: Other DNA sequences in the sample encode the same CDR3. The V gene is TRBV18, the J gene TRBJ2-7; 9 bases are a match to TRBD1. The germline gives CDR1 KGHSH, CDR2 LQKENI. Trimming removed 3 bases from V and 3 bases from J; junction bases left unmatched: 3. The CDR3 extends over 14 amino acids. DNA for the CDR3: TGTGCCAGCTCACCTCGGGACAGGGACTACGAGCAGTACTTC. It is translated as CASSPRDRDYEQYF.

V gene TRBV2 combines with J gene TRBJ2-3; TRBD1 is a possible D gene (5 bases). The CDR3 has 14 residues. CDR1 is SNHLY, CDR2 FYNNEI, per germline. V dropped 4 bases and J dropped 6 bases, with 14 bases sitting between them. The CDR3 here is CASSATAPRDTQYF. The CDR3 bases are TGTGCCAGCAGTGCGACAGCCCCACGGGATACGCAGTATTTT.

The J gene is TRBJ2-6, the V gene TRBV7-9; D unresolved. The germline V gene has CDR1 SEHNR and CDR2 FQNEAQ (reference sequence). Trimming left V 3 bases short and J 3 bases short, with 9 bases between. This CDR3 is built from 15 residues. CDR3 nucleotide sequence: TGTGCCAGCAGCTTTGTTGAAGATGGGGCCAACGTCCTGACTTTC. Its protein product is CASSFVEDGANVLTF.

The chain has TRBV27 and TRBJ2-6; no definite D call. This CDR3 is built from 15 residues. CDR1 MNHEY and CDR2 SMNVEV come from the germline V gene (reference sequence). Trimming cost V 2 bases and J 2 bases, with 7 bases left between them. The CDR3 reads CASSLIGAGANVLTF. In DNA, the CDR3 is TGTGCCAGCAGTTTAATAGGAGCTGGGGCCAACGTCCTGACTTTC.

The chain carries TRBV7-9 and TRBJ2-1, with 10 nucleotides matching TRBD2. Losses at the gene ends were 4 bases for V and 2 bases for J; bases not matched to a gene: 11. The germline V gene encodes CDR1 SEHNR and CDR2 FQNEAQ (reference sequence). This CDR3 has 18 residues. The CDR3 DNA sequence: TGTGCCAGCAGCTCGGAGCGAGCGGGAGGGCTACCCTACAATGAGCAGTTCTTC. This encodes CASSSERAGGLPYNEQFF. The variable domain in full, with the rest retrieved from reference TRBV7-9 and TRBJ2-1, is DTGVSQNPRHKITKRGQNVTFRCDPISEHNRLYWYRQTLGQGPEFLTYFQNEAQLEKSRLLSDRFSAERPKGSFSTLEIQRTEQGDSAMYLCASSSERAGGLPYNEQFFGPGTRLTVL.

V is TRBV6-1 and J is TRBJ2-1, with D maybe TRBD1 (6 bases). This CDR3 is built from 14 residues. Germline values: CDR1 MNHNS, CDR2 SASEGT. Trimming shortened V by 6 bases and J by 10 bases, and 19 bases separated the two germline ends. The CDR3 nucleotides are TGTGCCAGCAGAGCCTCCGAGACAGGTTACGAGCAGTTCTTC. The encoded protein is CASRASETGYEQFF.

This clone has more than one count but fewer than ten. J is TRBJ1-1 and V is TRBV30; 9 nucleotides match TRBD1. This CDR3 contains 15 residues. Trimming took 5 bases from V and 0 from J; bases not matched to a gene: 7. Germline CDR1 is GTSNPN and CDR2 is SVGIG (reference sequence). The chain's CDR3 is CAWRTGDSLNTEAFF. The CDR3 nucleotides read TGTGCCTGGCGGACAGGGGACTCTTTGAACACTGAAGCTTTCTTT.

The rearrangement uses TRBV5-1 and TRBJ2-1; TRBD1 might be the D (5 bases). The CDR3 is made up of 13 amino acids. Germline V gene lookup returns CDR1 SGHRS and CDR2 YFSETQ. V was clipped by 1 base and J by 10 bases, with 12 bases between them. CDR3 amino acids: CASSLNFRAEQFF. For the CDR3, the DNA is TGCGCCAGCAGCTTGAATTTCAGGGCCGAGCAGTTCTTC.

The chain couples TRBV30 to TRBJ1-2, with D unclear. Germline values: CDR1 GTSNPN, CDR2 SVGIG (reference sequence). Trimming stripped 0 bases from V and 6 bases from J, with 11 bases between. There are 13 residues in the CDR3. As DNA, the CDR3 is TGTGCCTGGAGTGTAACACCCTTGCATGGCTACACCTTC. Translating it yields CAWSVTPLHGYTF.

The chain combines TRBV30 with TRBJ2-3; 10 positions match TRBD2. The CDR3 has 14 amino acids. After removal of 4 bases from V and 10 bases from J, the junction contained 11 bases not matched to a gene. Germline V gives CDR1 GTSNPN, CDR2 SVGIG (reference sequence). The CDR3 is CAWTLLAGPGAQYF. Here the CDR3 DNA reads TGTGCCTGGACTCTACTAGCGGGGCCTGGGGCGCAGTATTTT.

V gene TRBV18 combines with J gene TRBJ2-3; TRBD2 aligns across 7 bases. Germline V gene lookup returns CDR1 KGHSH and CDR2 LQKENI. V shed 3 bases, J shed 4 bases, and the junction held 13 bases outside the gene matches. The CDR3 spans 17 residues. Written as DNA, the CDR3 is TGTGCCAGCTCACCGAGGGTCGGCGGGAGCCCCCCAGATACGCAGTATTTT. As protein: CASSPRVGGSPPDTQYF.

The table lists this clone with a count of one. The genes are TRBV5-1 and TRBJ2-3; D may be TRBD2 (6 bases). V was cut by 0 bases and J by 5 bases, with 13 bases left in between. The germline gives CDR1 SGHRS, CDR2 YFSETQ. The CDR3 contains 15 residues. CDR3 residues: CASSLEGRGIDTQYF. CDR3 DNA: TGCGCCAGCAGCTTGGAGGGGCGGGGAATAGATACGCAGTATTTT.

This chain links TRBV9 with TRBJ2-7; tentative D call: TRBD2 (6 bases). The CDR3 has 17 amino acids. Germline V gene data show CDR1 as SGDLS and CDR2 as YYNGEE. V was pared by 4 bases and J by 6 bases, with 26 bases between. Written as DNA, the CDR3 is TGTGCCAGCAGCCAGAATTCTCCATCTGGGAGGTTTGGCGAGCAGTACTTC. Translating gives CASSQNSPSGRFGEQYF.

This sequence joins TRBV6-4 and TRBJ2-2; 9 bases match TRBD1. This CDR3 has 16 amino acids. The germline V gene has CDR1 MRHNA and CDR2 SNTAGT. With 6 bases clipped from V and 2 bases from J, the junction kept 7 bases outside the gene matches. The CDR3 coding sequence is TGTGCCAGCAGCGTAGGACAGGGGACTAACACCGGGGAGCTGTTTTTT. Translating it yields CASSVGQGTNTGELFF.

This CDR3 reads CASSYRGTGRNTEAFF. Here the CDR3 DNA reads TGTGCCAGCAGTTACCGGGGGACAGGGCGGAACACTGAAGCTTTCTTT. V gene TRBV6-5 combines with J gene TRBJ1-1; 9 nucleotides agree with TRBD1. V shed 2 bases and J 1 base; nucleotides not matched to a gene: 5. Germline-derived CDR1 and CDR2 are MNHEY and SVGAGI. The CDR3 is made up of 16 amino acids.

The chain uses TRBV5-1 and TRBJ2-2; D possibly corresponds to TRBD2 (6 bases). CDR1 and CDR2 (germline): SGHRS, YFSETQ. The CDR3 totals 20 residues. The germline V and J ends were trimmed by 0 bases and 4 bases, with 25 bases remaining between them. CDR3 protein: CASSLAGGRKSSPTTGELFF. In DNA, the CDR3 is TGCGCCAGCAGCTTGGCCGGAGGGAGAAAGTCAAGCCCGACCACCGGGGAGCTGTTTTTT.

The V and J genes are TRBV5-4 and TRBJ2-7; D possibly corresponds to TRBD1 (5 bases). Germline V gene data show CDR1 as SGHNT and CDR2 as YYREEE (reference sequence). V was pared by 4 bases and J by 3 bases, with 11 bases between. CDR3 size: 13 residues. CDR3 bases: TGTGCCAGCAGCAACCTTCAGGGCTACGAGCAGTACTTC. Residues: CASSNLQGYEQYF.

J is TRBJ2-1 and V is TRBV5-1; D unclear. From germline, CDR1 is SGHRS and CDR2 YFSETQ. Trimming removed 0 bases from V and 6 bases from J, with 13 bases in between. The CDR3 has 15 amino acids. CDR3 nucleotides: TGCGCCAGCAGCTTGGAGGGCACCTTTGGCAATGAGCAGTTCTTC. This sequence encodes CASSLEGTFGNEQFF. The whole variable domain, filled in from reference TRBV5-1 and TRBJ2-1, reads KAGVTQTPRYLIKTRGQQVTLSCSPISGHRSVSWYQQTPGQGLQFLFEYFSETQRNKGNFPGRFSGRQFSNSRSEMNVSTLELGDSALYLCASSLEGTFGNEQFFGPGTRLTVL.

CDR3 sequence: CASKGGDRAYEQYF. CDR3 DNA: TGTGCCAGCAAGGGGGGGGACAGGGCCTACGAGCAGTACTTC. This sequence joins TRBV6-5 and TRBJ2-7, with 9 positions matching TRBD1. Per germline, CDR1 MNHEY and CDR2 SVGAGI. The CDR3 sequence is 14 residues long. Germline trimming cut 7 bases from V and 2 bases from J; bases unmatched to any gene: 6.